This T cell receptor (beta chain) was identified during a study of CD8 T cells in Susac syndrome. Study as a whole: At blood draw, Susac syndrome patients were therapy-naive, on corticosteroids, or on intravenous immunoglobulin alone.

Patients with Susac syndrome showed fulfilment of recently defined diagnostic criteria for definite or probable disease. RNA amounts of about 0.5 to 1 ug underwent reverse transcription with random hexamers. Coverage of TCR beta CDR3 amplification by immunoSEQ multiplex PCR extended to 54 Vbeta and 13 Jbeta. TCRdb re-analysed the immunoSEQ multiplex PCR reads in MiXCR, keeping a single row per CDR3 protein. The sample yields under 150,000 distinct CDR3 sequences, approximately 95% seen once. Trimming took 7 bases from V and 8 from J, leaving 21 bases between them. The CDR3 is made up of 15 amino acids. Germline V gene sequence: CDR1 SGDLS, CDR2 YYNGEE.

This rearrangement joins TRBV9 to TRBJ1-4; unclear D gene. Sample: CD4+ T cells from PBMCs. This sequence was found in a human donor with Susac syndrome. This CDR3 is CASSQVGSFGEKLFF. The CDR3 nucleotides read TGTGCCAGCTCTCAAGTCGGGTCCTTTGGGGAAAAACTGTTTTTT.